These 9 T cell receptor beta chains were sequenced from one sample in a study of OX40 agonist ivuxolimab in advanced cancers. Sequenced by immunoSEQ multiplex PCR; TCRdb stores in-frame clones only, minus some. Among some 77,000 clones listed, approximately 85% were seen once. The sample in question was CD4+ or CD8+ T cells sorted from blood, obtained in a trial of the OX40 agonist ivuxolimab. These receptor sequences come from an adult with an advanced solid tumor such as melanoma, head and neck, liver or kidney cancer.

V usage is TRBV27 and J usage is TRBJ2-7; TRBD1 might be the D (6 bases). The CDR3 length is 13 residues. Germline V gene lookup returns CDR1 MNHEY and CDR2 SMNVEV (reference sequence). The V gene lost 6 bases and the J gene lost 3 bases, with 12 bases spanning the gap. The CDR3 protein is CASSWEGGYEQYF. The DNA for the CDR3 is TGTGCCAGCAGCTGGGAAGGGGGCTACGAGCAGTACTTC.

The chain has TRBV7-6 and TRBJ2-7; 14 bases match TRBD2. The V gene's germline CDR1 is SGHVS and CDR2 FNYEAQ. V was clipped by 5 bases and J by 4 bases; unmatched bases: 4. This CDR3 has 15 amino acids. The chain's CDR3 is CASSLGTSGSYEQYF. CDR3 nucleotide sequence: TGTGCCAGCAGCCTCGGGACTAGCGGGAGTTACGAGCAGTACTTC.

This clone came up once. The chain's CDR3 is CASSLRGALYEQYF. CDR3 in DNA: TGTGCCAGCAGTTTAAGAGGGGCGCTCTACGAGCAGTACTTC. The chain combines TRBV27 with TRBJ2-7; the D call may be TRBD1 or TRBD2 (5 bases each). This CDR3 contains 14 residues. V dropped 2 bases and J dropped 3 bases, with 11 bases sitting between them. The V gene's germline CDR1 is MNHEY and CDR2 SMNVEV (reference sequence).

The chain is built from TRBV30 and TRBJ1-4, with D maybe TRBD1 (6 bases). Trimming cost V 5 bases and J 5 bases, with 6 bases left between them. The CDR3 spans 11 residues. Germline V lookup: CDR1 GTSNPN, CDR2 SVGIG (reference sequence). CDR3 nucleotide sequence: TGTGCCTGGGGACAGAATGAAAAACTGTTTTTT. It encodes CAWGQNEKLFF.

This clone was picked up a small number of times. The rearrangement links TRBV9 to TRBJ2-3; D gene unclear. The CDR3 is 15 residues long. Germline CDR1 SGDLS, CDR2 YYNGEE. V was clipped by 0 bases and J by 4 bases, with 12 bases between them. Here the CDR3 reads CASSVEPQRPDTQYF. The CDR3 nucleotides are TGTGCCAGCAGCGTAGAGCCCCAGCGCCCAGATACGCAGTATTTT.

The J gene is TRBJ1-5, the V gene TRBV28, with D tentatively TRBD1 (6 bases). The germline V gene has CDR1 MDHEN and CDR2 SYDVKM. This CDR3 spans 16 amino acids. The V and J ends lost 3 bases and 5 bases respectively, with 17 bases between them. This CDR3 is CASSFPGDPVYQPQHF. The CDR3, as DNA: TGTGCCAGCAGTTTCCCAGGGGACCCTGTTTATCAGCCCCAGCATTTT.

Relative to its sample, this clone is medium-sized. The CDR3, as DNA: TGCGCCAGCAGCGGGGACACTCAGAACTATGGCTACACCTTC. It specifies CASSGDTQNYGYTF. The chain has TRBV10-1 and TRBJ1-2; D may be TRBD1 (6 bases). Trimming shortened V by 6 bases and J by 2 bases, and 13 bases separated the two germline ends. The CDR3 loop spans 14 amino acids. Germline CDR1 is WNHNN and CDR2 is SYGVQD (reference sequence).

The V call is TRBV9, the J call TRBJ2-1, with 7 bases aligning to TRBD2. Germline V lookup: CDR1 SGDLS, CDR2 YYNGEE. J gave up 9 bases and V 2 bases, and 11 bases lay outside the gene matches. CDR3 length: 15 residues. DNA of the CDR3: TGTGCCAGCAGCGTGGGGTCCGCGGGAGTGTTTGAGCAGTTCTTC. Translated, it gives CASSVGSAGVFEQFF.

This chain joins TRBV7-9 and TRBJ1-1, with a tentative D call TRBD1 (6 bases). The CDR3 runs 14 residues. Germline CDR1 SEHNR, CDR2 FQNEAQ (reference sequence). Trimming stripped 5 bases from V and 6 bases from J, with 16 bases between. For the CDR3, the DNA is TGTGCCAGCAGCCCGAGGGGGTTGAAGGCTGAAGCTTTCTTT. Its translation: CASSPRGLKAEAFF.